The present T cell receptor beta chain was sequenced within a study of cytomegalovirus exposure and HLA in healthy donors. Study summary: Genotyping showed roughly 76% of a few hundred donors falling in the Caucasian-associated ancestry cluster. Study-wide findings and caveats: Most TCR beta V segments were productive about 87% or about 30% of the time in an earlier analysis.

The PCR was carried out with 60 Vbeta primers and 13 Jbeta primers. The protocol was immunoSEQ multiplex PCR, while the TCRdb copy is restricted to in-frame clones and leaves out a portion. The repertoire holds about 84,000 clones, with around 80% as singletons. Of note for this clone: Its antigen is not identified.

Germline V CDR1 and CDR2: LGHNA, YNFKEQ. The CDR3 runs 16 residues. Trimming took off 3 bases at V and 1 base at J, with 14 bases between the two ends. The chain joins TRBV4-2 to TRBJ2-3; D possibly corresponds to TRBD2 (5 bases). The source is a male donor in good health and CMV-seropositive. The sequencing input was PBMCs. Written as DNA, the CDR3 is TGTGCCAGCAGCCAGGAGTTCGGGGAAGGCACAGATACGCAGTATTTT. It translates to CASSQEFGEGTDTQYF.